These 14 T cell receptor beta chains were all obtained from the same sample, sequenced in a study of blood T cell repertoires in COVID-19. The repertoire was sequenced with immunoSEQ multiplex PCR; TCRdb's copy has only in-frame clones and lacks some. The data show roughly 290,000 clones, with 70% to 90% seen just once and approximately 8.1% held by the top ten. Sequenced input: peripheral blood. The receptors originated from a woman between 45 and 60 years old who had recovered from COVID-19.

The DNA of the CDR3 is TGTGCCAGCAACAAGCGTCGGGGGTGGAATGAGCAGTTCTTC. Amino acid sequence: CASNKRRGWNEQFF. The V gene is TRBV5-6, the J gene TRBJ2-1; maybe TRBD2 (6 bases). CDR1 is SGHDT and CDR2 is YYEEEE in the germline V gene. The CDR3 contains 14 residues. V was shortened by 6 bases and J by 7 bases, with 17 bases between the two germline ends. Full variable domain (outside the CDR3, taken from reference TRBV5-6 and TRBJ2-1): DAGVTQSPTHLIKTRGQQVTLRCSPKSGHDTVSWYQQALGQGPQFIFQYYEEEERQRGNFPDRFSGHQFPNYSSELNVNALLLGDSALYLCASNKRRGWNEQFFGPGTRLTVL.

About this clone itself: Other DNA variants within this sample encode the same CDR3. The chain's CDR3 is CASSLDRDTEAFF. The CDR3 nucleotides read TGTGCCAGCAGCTTAGACCGGGACACTGAAGCTTTCTTT. The chain links TRBV11-2 to TRBJ1-1; D remains ambiguous. The V gene's germline CDR1 is SGHAT and CDR2 FQNNGV. The CDR3 totals 13 residues. Trimming cost V 0 bases and J 3 bases, with 5 bases left between them.

The chain links TRBV4-3 to TRBJ1-1; possible D gene TRBD1, 5 bases. CDR3 length: 17 residues. Germline V gene sequence: CDR1 LGHNA, CDR2 YSLEER. Trimming took off 0 bases at V and 7 bases at J, with 21 bases between the two ends. CDR3 residues: CASSQDTAGRRRGEAFF. The CDR3 DNA reads TGCGCCAGCAGCCAAGATACGGCGGGACGGAGGAGGGGTGAAGCTTTCTTT.

This rearrangement joins TRBV2 to TRBJ2-3; 16 nucleotides align to TRBD2. In germline, CDR1 is SNHLY, CDR2 FYNNEI. The CDR3 totals 16 residues. V was clipped by 6 bases and J by 1 base; unmatched bases: 1. The CDR3 region has the DNA TGTGCCAGCAGGGGACTAGCGGGGGGGCGCACAGATACGCAGTATTTT. Its protein is CASRGLAGGRTDTQYF.

The chain is built from TRBV28 and TRBJ1-2; D remains unclear. Germline CDR1 is MDHEN and CDR2 is SYDVKM. The CDR3 is made up of 12 amino acids. V dropped 4 bases and J dropped 2 bases, with 5 bases sitting between them. The CDR3 region is CASSSQNYGYTF. The CDR3 DNA sequence: TGTGCCAGCAGTTCCCAGAACTATGGCTACACCTTC.

The V call is TRBV3-1 (or the pseudogene TRBV3-2), the J call TRBJ2-2, with 9 bases identical to TRBD1. The CDR3 is 18 residues long. Germline V CDR1 and CDR2: LGHDT, YNNKEL (reference sequence). V trimming: 2 bases; J trimming: 6 bases; junction bases outside the gene matches: 13. This chain's CDR3 is CASSQTGPGTGISGELFF. The CDR3 nucleotides are TGTGCCAGCAGCCAAACAGGTCCCGGGACAGGGATCTCCGGGGAGCTGTTTTTT.

The chain joins TRBV24-1 to TRBJ1-2; 7 bases match TRBD1. Trimming at V came to 4 bases and at J to 4 bases, leaving 5 bases not matched to a gene. Per germline, CDR1 KGHDR and CDR2 SFDVKD. This CDR3 has 14 residues. Here the CDR3 reads CATSDLDRAYGYTF. The CDR3 DNA reads TGTGCCACCAGTGACCTAGACAGGGCCTATGGCTACACCTTC.

Written as DNA, the CDR3 is TGTGCCAGCAGTGGGGACAGGGTGGGTGGAAACACCATATATTTT. Translation gives CASSGDRVGGNTIYF. The rearrangement joins TRBV2 to TRBJ1-3, with 9 bases fitting TRBD1. CDR1 SNHLY and CDR2 FYNNEI come from the germline V gene. Trimming took 4 bases from V and 3 from J; bases not matched to a gene: 4. CDR3 length equals 15 residues.

V and J are TRBV10-3 and TRBJ2-5; 9 bases map to TRBD2. In germline, CDR1 is ENHRY, CDR2 SYGVKD. The V and J ends lost 3 bases and 5 bases, in that order; junction bases with no gene match: 7. The CDR3 contains 15 residues. The CDR3 is CAISERLAAGETQYF. DNA for the CDR3: TGTGCCATCAGTGAAAGACTAGCGGCTGGGGAGACCCAGTACTTC.

The chain is built from TRBV5-1 and TRBJ2-1; maybe TRBD2 (6 bases). Trimming stripped 1 base from V and 5 bases from J, with 13 bases between. The CDR3 consists of 15 residues. Germline V gene sequence: CDR1 SGHRS, CDR2 YFSETQ. CDR3 region: CASSLTLALDNEQFF. CDR3 DNA: TGCGCCAGCAGCTTGACTCTAGCGTTAGACAATGAGCAGTTCTTC.

V and J are TRBV19 and TRBJ1-5; D remains unclear. V lost 10 bases and J lost 3, with 13 bases in between. Germline V gene sequence: CDR1 LNHDA, CDR2 SQIVND (reference sequence). The CDR3 is 13 amino acids. The CDR3 loop is CATSGSYNQPQHF. The CDR3 region has the DNA TGTGCCACCTCGGGAAGTTACAATCAGCCCCAGCATTTT.

This sequence joins TRBV20-1 and TRBJ2-7; no clear D. V shed 3 bases and J shed 2 bases, with 8 bases lying between them. Germline loops: CDR1 DFQATT, CDR2 SNEGSKA (reference sequence). This CDR3 is built from 12 residues. The CDR3 protein is CSASSIPYEQYF. The CDR3 DNA reads as TGCAGTGCTAGTTCCATCCCCTACGAGCAGTACTTC.

The J gene is TRBJ2-5, the V gene TRBV20-1, with a tentative D call TRBD1 (5 bases). Germline loops: CDR1 DFQATT, CDR2 SNEGSKA (reference sequence). V lost 5 bases to trimming and J lost 5 bases, with 9 bases between them. The CDR3 runs 11 residues. For the CDR3, the DNA is TGCAGTGCTGGACACCGGGAGACCCAGTACTTC. Protein sequence: CSAGHRETQYF.

This chain uses TRBV29-1 with TRBJ1-1; D gene uncertain. CDR3 length equals 12 residues. The V and J ends lost 4 bases and 0 bases respectively, with 6 bases between them. Looked up from germline, CDR1 is SQVTM and CDR2 is ANQGSEA. As DNA, the CDR3 is TGCAGCGTTGCTGGGCTGAACACTGAAGCTTTCTTT. Residues: CSVAGLNTEAFF.